Shown below are 2 T cell receptor beta chains from a single sample sequenced in a study of Tregs in tolerant kidney transplant recipients. Profiled with immunoSEQ multiplex PCR; TCRdb holds only in-frame clones, not every one. This sample's table has roughly 25,000 clones. The nonmyeloablative bone marrow transplants came from related graft donors, with transient mixed chimerism. This specimen consisted of CD4+ T cells from blood (PBMCs), obtained 6 months after the transplant. The source of these receptors is a human patient who received a combined kidney and bone marrow transplant. Some T cells may be transferred from the graft donor.

In regard to this clone: The CDR3 end falls 3 residues outside the read, so it is completed with the germline J gene. This chain joins TRBV10-2 and TRBJ2-7; 8 bases fit TRBD1. CDR3 length: 15 amino acids. CDR1 WSHSY and CDR2 SAAADI come from the germline V gene. V shed 1 base, J shed 6 bases, and the junction held 8 bases outside the gene matches. The covered CDR3 bases are TGCGCCAGCAGTGAGTACTGGCAGGGGGCAATCGAG. It codes for CASSEYWQGAIE. The whole CDR3 protein is CASSEYWQGAIEQYF.

A note on this clone: The read finishes 3 residues shy of the CDR3 end, and the germline J gene is used to complete it. The chain combines TRBV19 with TRBJ2-1, with D tentatively TRBD1 (6 bases). Per germline, CDR1 LNHDA and CDR2 SQIVND (reference sequence). CDR3 length: 13 residues. The V end was cut by 9 bases, the J end by 6 bases, with 15 bases between. The CDR3 sequence is CASLKVGANEQFF. CDR3 DNA, as far as it was read: TGTGCCAGCCTAAAGGTGGGGGCCAATGAG.